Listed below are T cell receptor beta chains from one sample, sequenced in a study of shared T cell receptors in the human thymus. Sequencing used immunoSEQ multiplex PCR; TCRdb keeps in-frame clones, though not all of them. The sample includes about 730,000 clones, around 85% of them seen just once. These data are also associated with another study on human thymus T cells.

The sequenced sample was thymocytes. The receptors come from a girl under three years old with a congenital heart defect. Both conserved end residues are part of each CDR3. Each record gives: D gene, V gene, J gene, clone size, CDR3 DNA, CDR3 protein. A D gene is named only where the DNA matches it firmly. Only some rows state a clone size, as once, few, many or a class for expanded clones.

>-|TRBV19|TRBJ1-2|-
TGTGCCAGTAGTATGCTTGTCGGTCGGGGCTACACCTTC
CASSMLVGRGYTF
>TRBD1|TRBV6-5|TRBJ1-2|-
TGTGCCAGCGGTTACCCTCGGGACAGCACTAACTATGGCTACACCTTC
CASGYPRDSTNYGYTF
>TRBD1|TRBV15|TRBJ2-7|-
TGTGCCACCAGCAGAGATGGGGGACAGGGTGAGGCCTACGAGCAGTACTTC
CATSRDGGQGEAYEQYF
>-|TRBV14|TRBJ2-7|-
TGTGCCAGCAGCCAAGGGGACTTACCTACCTACGAGCAGTACTTC
CASSQGDLPTYEQYF
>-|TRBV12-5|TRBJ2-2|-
TGTGCTAGTGGCCACCCTGGGGGGACCGGGGAGCTGTTTTTT
CASGHPGGTGELFF
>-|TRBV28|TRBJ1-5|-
TGTGCCAGCACAAACCTTCGAAGTCTTCGGGAACAGCCCCAGCATTTT
CASTNLRSLREQPQHF
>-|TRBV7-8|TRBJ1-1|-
TGTGCCAGCAGCCTTCCGAGGCCGAACACTGAAGCTTTCTTT
CASSLPRPNTEAFF
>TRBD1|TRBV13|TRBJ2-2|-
TGTGCCAGCAGCTTAAGATCGACAGGGCTCACCGGGGAGCTGTTTTTT
CASSLRSTGLTGELFF
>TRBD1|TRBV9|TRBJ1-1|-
TGTGCCAGCAGCGCGGTCCCGGACAGGAAGAACACTGAAGCTTTCTTT
CASSAVPDRKNTEAFF
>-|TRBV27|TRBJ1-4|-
TGTGCCAGCAGTTTAATTTCACTGTCTGGAACTAATGAAAAACTGTTTTTT
CASSLISLSGTNEKLFF
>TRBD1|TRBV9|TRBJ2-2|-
TGTGCCAGCAGCACCCGGACAGGGTCGAACACCGGGGAGCTGTTTTTT
CASSTRTGSNTGELFF
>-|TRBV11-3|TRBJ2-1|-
TGTGCCAGCAGCCCTGGGACACCACAATACAATGAGCAGTTCTTC
CASSPGTPQYNEQFF
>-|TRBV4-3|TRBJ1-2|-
TGCGCCAGCAGCCAAGCCGCTCGGCGAGGCTATGGCTACACCTTC
CASSQAARRGYGYTF
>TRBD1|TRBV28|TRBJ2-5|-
TGTGCCAGCATTAAACCCGTACAGGGGCTTCAAGAGACCCAGTACTTC
CASIKPVQGLQETQYF
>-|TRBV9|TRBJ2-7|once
TGTGCCAGCAGCGTAGGGGGAACAGGGTATTCGTCCGAGCAGTACTTC
CASSVGGTGYSSEQYF
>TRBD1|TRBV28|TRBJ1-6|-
TGTGCCAGCAGTCTGGGGGACAGGGGTTCACCCCTCCACTTT
CASSLGDRGSPLHF
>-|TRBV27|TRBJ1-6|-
TGTGCCAGCAGTTTATTATCCGGTTCAGGAGGTACTAATTCACCCCTCCACTTT
CASSLLSGSGGTNSPLHF
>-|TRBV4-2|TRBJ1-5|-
TGTGCCAGCAGCCAAGATCGGGGATCCGCGATCAATCAGCCCCAGCATTTT
CASSQDRGSAINQPQHF
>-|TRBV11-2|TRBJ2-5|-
TGTGCCAGCAGCTTAGACGGTAGAGTTGAGACCCAGTACTTC
CASSLDGRVETQYF